This T cell receptor beta chain was identified in a study of blood T cell repertoires in COVID-19. Study in general: The study drew acute and convalescent COVID-19 samples from the United States, Italy and Spain.

Generated by immunoSEQ multiplex PCR, the TCRdb table keeps only in-frame clones and is missing some. The data hold about 420,000 clones, with 80% to 90% observed a single time. Trimming cost V 4 bases and J 6 bases, with 16 bases left between them. The V gene's germline CDR1 is SEHNR and CDR2 FQNEAQ (reference sequence). The CDR3 contains 14 residues. Sequencing was performed on peripheral blood. V usage is TRBV7-9 and J usage is TRBJ2-7; D is possibly TRBD1 (6 bases). The clonotype comes from a man between 18 and 35 years old with COVID-19, enrolled during active disease. CDR3 bases: TGTGCCAGCAGCTCCGGGACACCTCGGAGCGAGCAGTACTTC. Amino acids: CASSSGTPRSEQYF.